This T cell receptor beta chain emerged from a study of cytomegalovirus exposure and HLA in healthy donors. As for the study in general: Among the 300 to 500 genotyped donors, 81% were placed in the Caucasian-associated ancestry cluster. General study results and limits: Several V segments, TRBV6-2 and TRBV6-3 among them, could not be told apart and were dropped.

Looked up from germline, CDR1 is SGHAT and CDR2 is FQDESV (reference sequence). The CDR3 runs 17 residues. V gave up 6 bases and J gave up 4 bases; unmatched junction bases: 15. About this clone: What it binds is unknown.

The PCR employed 60 Vbeta primers together with 13 Jbeta primers. The data were produced by immunoSEQ multiplex PCR, yet TCRdb's version contains in-frame clones alone and is incomplete. The table lists some 130,000 clones, roughly four fifths of them singletons, with about 3% in the top ten. This chain joins TRBV11-1 and TRBJ2-5; 9 bases align to TRBD2. The clonotype originates from a man younger than 40 in good health and CMV-seronegative. Sequencing was performed on PBMCs. The CDR3 spells CASRLPGGRRGGETQYF. In DNA, the CDR3 is TGTGCCAGCAGACTCCCTGGCGGGAGGCGGGGGGGAGAGACCCAGTACTTC.